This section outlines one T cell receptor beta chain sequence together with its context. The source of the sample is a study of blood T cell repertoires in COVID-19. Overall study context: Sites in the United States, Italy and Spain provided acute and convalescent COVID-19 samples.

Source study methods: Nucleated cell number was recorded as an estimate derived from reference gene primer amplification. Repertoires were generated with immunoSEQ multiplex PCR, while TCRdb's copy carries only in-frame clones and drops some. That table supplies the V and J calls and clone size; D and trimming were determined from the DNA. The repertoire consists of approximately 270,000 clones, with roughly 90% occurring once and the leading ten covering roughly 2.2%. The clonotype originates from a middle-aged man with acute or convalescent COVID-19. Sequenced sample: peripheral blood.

CDR3: CASSPRREQYF. The CDR3 DNA reads as TGTGCCAGCTCCCCGCGGAGAGAGCAGTACTTC. This chain links TRBV18 with TRBJ2-7; no clear D. Trimming took off 6 bases at V and 7 bases at J, with 10 bases between the two ends. The CDR3 totals 11 residues. Germline V gene lookup returns CDR1 KGHSH and CDR2 LQKENI.